In this sample, the clone carrying this TCR beta chain turned up once. V was shortened by 5 bases and J by 3 bases, with 4 bases between the two germline ends. CDR3 length: 11 residues. The germline V gene encodes CDR1 SNHLY and CDR2 FYNNEI. The immunoSEQ assay was v3.0, run at survey level. Produced via immunoSEQ multiplex PCR; TCRdb's table is partial and in-frame only. The sample shows roughly 31,000 clones, around nine tenths of them seen only once. This sample was included in a study of long-term antiretroviral therapy in people with HIV. The chain recombines TRBV2 with TRBJ1-1, with D unresolved. The TCR originated in a man between 50 and 59 years old with HIV. Sequences were derived from unsorted PBMCs, sampled about 5 years before starting antiretroviral therapy. The CDR3 DNA sequence: TGTGCCAGCAGTTACGACACTGAAGCTTTCTTT. Residues: CASSYDTEAFF.